These 10 T cell receptor beta chains share one sample of origin, sequenced in a study of T cell responses to AZD1222 COVID-19 vaccine. Method: immunoSEQ multiplex PCR; TCRdb's copy keeps in-frame clones and lacks some. The data show 85,000 or so clones, around 84% seen once. This sample comprised peripheral blood, obtained 28 days after the second AZD1222 dose. These receptors all stem from an adult who received the AZD1222 COVID-19 vaccine.

The CDR3 nucleotides read TGTGCCAGCGGCCGAGGGGGTTTCGTTTCTTACGAGCAGTACTTC. Translated, it gives CASGRGGFVSYEQYF. The chain carries TRBV6-5 and TRBJ2-7, with TRBD1 as a possible D gene (6 bases). The CDR3 spans 15 residues. Germline-derived CDR1 and CDR2 are MNHEY and SVGAGI. V lost 8 bases and J 4 bases, leaving 21 bases between the germline ends.

The chain recombines TRBV7-2 with TRBJ2-5, with 8 bases aligning to TRBD2. Per germline, CDR1 SGHTA and CDR2 FQGNSA. J lost 5 bases, V lost 5 bases, and 7 bases had no gene match. The CDR3 runs 14 residues. The CDR3 loop reads CASSPRRGGETQYF. CDR3 in DNA: TGTGCCAGCAGCCCCCGCCGGGGGGGGGAGACCCAGTACTTC. The whole variable domain, remainder taken from reference TRBV7-2 and TRBJ2-5, is GAGVSQSPSNKVTEKGKDVELRCDPISGHTALYWYRQSLGQGLEFLIYFQGNSAPDKSGLPSDRFSAERTGGSVSTLTIQRTQQEDSAVYLCASSPRRGGETQYFGPGTRLLVL.

The chain uses TRBV6-5 and TRBJ2-7; TRBD2 aligns across 9 bases. The CDR3 extends over 11 amino acids. J lost 11 bases, V lost 6 bases, and 5 bases had no gene match. In germline, CDR1 is MNHEY, CDR2 SVGAGI. In DNA, the CDR3 is TGTGCCAGCAGAACTAGCGGGCGAGAGTACTTC. This encodes CASRTSGREYF.

This clone was counted once. The genes are TRBV9 and TRBJ1-4, with a weak D call TRBD1 (6 bases). Germline CDR1 is SGDLS and CDR2 is YYNGEE. The CDR3 loop spans 16 amino acids. Trimming removed 4 bases from V and 8 bases from J, with 21 bases in between. CDR3 bases: TGTGCCAGCAGCATTTCGGGGGGCCTACTCAAAGAAAAACTGTTTTTT. Protein product: CASSISGGLLKEKLFF.

This clone was seen a handful of times. The rearrangement links TRBV24-1 to TRBJ2-3; weak D call: TRBD2 (5 bases). CDR1 is KGHDR and CDR2 is SFDVKD in the germline V gene. Trimming shortened V by 4 bases and J by 0 bases, and 16 bases separated the two germline ends. The CDR3 loop spans 17 amino acids. The DNA of the CDR3 is TGTGCCACCAGTGACCAAACGAGGGCCTTGAGCACAGATACGCAGTATTTT. Translation: CATSDQTRALSTDTQYF.

CDR3 amino acids: CASSPSQGGYTIYF. The DNA of the CDR3 is TGCGCCAGCAGCCCCAGCCAGGGGGGGTACACCATATATTTT. The chain uses TRBV5-1 and TRBJ1-3; 7 bases fit TRBD1. Unmatched junction bases numbered 9, after V lost 4 bases and J lost 8 bases. The CDR3 covers 14 residues. The germline gives CDR1 SGHRS, CDR2 YFSETQ.

The rearrangement links TRBV10-1 to TRBJ1-1; tentative D call: TRBD1 (6 bases). This CDR3 is 13 amino acids long. The V gene lost 6 bases and the J gene lost 2 bases, with 10 bases spanning the gap. Germline V gene lookup returns CDR1 WNHNN and CDR2 SYGVQD (reference sequence). The CDR3 DNA is TGCGCCAGCAGGGACAGCCATAACACTGAAGCTTTCTTT. The encoded protein is CASRDSHNTEAFF.

Details on this clone: Other nucleotide sequences in the sample specify the same CDR3. This chain connects TRBV12-3 or TRBV12-4 to TRBJ1-5; 7 bases map to TRBD1. With 6 bases clipped from V and 5 bases from J, the junction kept 1 base outside the gene matches. The CDR3 spans 12 residues. CDR3 region: CASSTGDQPQHF. CDR3 DNA sequence: TGTGCCAGCAGCACAGGGGATCAGCCCCAGCATTTT.

Here the CDR3 reads CASSSQAGSGNTIYF. The CDR3 DNA sequence: TGTGCCAGCAGCTCCCAGGCAGGGTCGGGGAACACCATATATTTT. The chain carries TRBV7-3 and TRBJ1-3; tentative D call: TRBD1 (5 bases). The germline V gene encodes CDR1 SGHTA and CDR2 FQGTGA. Trimming left V 4 bases short and J 7 bases short, with 17 bases between. The CDR3 consists of 15 residues.

The chain uses TRBV5-1 and TRBJ2-2; D call uncertain. V was shortened by 3 bases and J by 2 bases, with 5 bases between the two germline ends. Germline V CDR1 and CDR2: SGHRS, YFSETQ. The CDR3 has 13 residues. DNA of the CDR3: TGCGCCAGCAGCTCACTTAACACCGGGGAGCTGTTTTTT. It yields the protein CASSSLNTGELFF.